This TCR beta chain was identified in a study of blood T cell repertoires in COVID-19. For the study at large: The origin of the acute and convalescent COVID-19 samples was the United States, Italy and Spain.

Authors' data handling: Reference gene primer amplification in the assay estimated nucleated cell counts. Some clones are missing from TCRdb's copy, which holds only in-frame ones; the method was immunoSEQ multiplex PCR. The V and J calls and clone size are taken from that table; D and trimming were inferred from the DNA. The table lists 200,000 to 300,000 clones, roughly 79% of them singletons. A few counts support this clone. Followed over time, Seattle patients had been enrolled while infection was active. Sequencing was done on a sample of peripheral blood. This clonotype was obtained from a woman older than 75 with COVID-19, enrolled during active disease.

The CDR3 region is CASSLAGRGRNTEAFF. The CDR3 bases are TGCGCCAGCAGCTTGGCCGGCAGGGGAAGAAACACTGAAGCTTTCTTT. The rearrangement uses TRBV5-1 and TRBJ1-1; TRBD1 might be the D (6 bases). CDR1 and CDR2 from the germline V gene are SGHRS and YFSETQ. The CDR3 is 16 amino acids. Trimming took 0 bases from V and 2 from J, leaving 14 bases between them.